This T cell receptor beta chain is drawn from a study of cytomegalovirus exposure and HLA in healthy donors listed by TCRdb under 2017. Describing the broader study: In an earlier analysis of 587 of the donors, 250 to 350 Gb of sequence data and roughly 100 million unique TCR beta sequences from about 180 million T cells were reported. The study combined high-throughput TCR immunosequencing, statistical association of individual TCRs with disease status, and machine learning to predict cytomegalovirus infection status. A handful of DR-DQ haplotypes were treated as single units for association and clustering because of strong linkage in the cohort. A separate validation cohort of over 95 different subjects was used in addition to the approximately 700-subject first cohort. Donor age, sex, ethnicity and CMV serostatus were collected together with the repertoire data. Rather than using new phenotypic data, the later analysis identified candidate immune exposures from TCR beta sequences and from how often those sequences occurred across donors. In a later genetic analysis, genome-wide SNP genotypes for about three fifths of the 666 donors were used, and that subset was treated as a discovery cohort. Every repertoire in the discovery cohort had been generated on one and the same sequencing platform. To decide whether each TCR beta V gene segment behaved as functional or pseudogenic, an earlier analysis of fewer than 750 of the donors relied on high-throughput TCR beta sequencing. On average, around 200,000 unique TCR beta nucleotide sequences were sequenced per donor among a few hundred genotyped donors of the cohort, with roughly 18% of those sequences being non-productive. Typing coverage differed by locus: A, B, C, DRB1 and DQB1 were typed in about 629-640 donors, DQA1 in 522, DPA1 in approximately 600, and DPB1 in 400 to 490. Using immunosequencing, the study profiled T cell repertoires from around 670 subjects and related those repertoires to cytomegalovirus serostatus. HLA typing covered class I and class II loci at four-digit resolution. The genetic ancestry cluster associated with self-reported Caucasian donors included 81% of the 398 genotyped donors. Approximately 300 gigabases of sequencing data and roughly 81 million unique TCR sequences made up an early release that covered nearly 650 HLA-typed donors. The study aimed to test whether cataloging public T cell receptors could reveal signatures of past pathogen exposure. To study patterns of TCR occurrence, a later analysis re-analyzed previously published TCR beta repertoires from around 660 donors and added high-resolution HLA genotyping.

This clone was observed a few times. Its target antigen remains unknown. Per-base quality was not reported, and no clone a single base away is much larger than it. Results and caveats for the whole study, not just this receptor: In a later analysis, TCR association rates were found to vary across HLA loci, with the most associated TCRs seen for DRB1 alleles and the fewest for HLA-C alleles. When HLA alleles, especially DR and DQ, strongly co-occurred, TCR associations were difficult to assign to individual alleles. In a later analysis, several top co-occurrence clusters were reported to appear linked to parvovirus B19, influenza, CMV and Epstein-Barr virus. The authors suggested that the approach could potentially be extended to other disease states and immunological phenotypes. The study listed 170 or so TCR beta chains as associated with cytomegalovirus. In a later analysis, some 18,000 TCR beta sequences were associated with specific HLA alleles at a false discovery rate of 0.05. A cluster of highly shared sequence variants was judged likely to represent a technical artifact of the sequencing pipeline. A further reported finding was that TCR beta sequences accurately predicted the HLA-A and HLA-B alleles for most subjects in the first cohort. This cohort had only TCR beta chains sequenced, and the lack of alpha or paired-chain data limited which features could be detected. In a later analysis, HLA-associated TCR beta chains were found to be more clonally expanded and to have lower generation probabilities than equally common non-associated chains. V-gene and J-gene trimming of TCR beta chains was associated with a missense DCLRE1C variant in a later genetic analysis, and the association was replicated in an independent cohort. HLA typing was unavailable for some donors at each locus, so association tests used only the typed subset. The only immune exposure information available for the cohort was CMV serostatus. Linkage disequilibrium might explain the correlated functional status among segregating V segments, but an unknown experimental factor could not be ruled out. The classifier was reported to diagnose cytomegalovirus status with high specificity and sensitivity in both the original and validation cohorts. While some public TCRs were present in many individuals, most TCR sequences turned up only very rarely across donors. The earlier analysis of about 600 of the donors excluded some 15 rarely observed V segments, including chromosome 9 orphons, because counts were too low. Broadly in line with IMGT annotations, most TCR beta V segments showed up in productive rearrangements about 87% or about 30% of the time in an earlier analysis of under 700 of the donors. Some IMGT-functional V segments, including TRBV6-2 and TRBV6-3, could not be told apart with the 87-base-pair reads, so those segments were excluded. In a later genetic analysis, fewer N-insertions in productive TCRs were reported among donors in an Asian-associated ancestry cluster than the roughly 700-donor mean. According to a later analysis, most CMV-associated TCR beta chains appeared to be HLA-restricted, and the HLA associations seemed to be driven largely by CMV exposure. In vitro tests confirmed that a few of the cytomegalovirus-associated TCR beta chains recognize cytomegalovirus antigens. Sequencing depth was assumed to be roughly uniform across donors in the presence/absence analyses, though that assumption may not hold.

Receptors were amplified or captured by the immunoSEQ multiplex PCR assay. For the multiplex PCR, a mixture combining 60 forward primers for TCR Vbeta segments and 13 reverse primers for TCR Jbeta segments was used. The CDR3 region of rearranged TCR beta genes was amplified from genomic DNA by a multiplex PCR assay. Amplified TCR beta libraries were sequenced as 87-base-pair reads on the Illumina HiSeq System. In the authors' own workflow: In a later analysis, roughly 80 million unique TCR beta chains were counted across the 500 to 850 repertoires, and around 11 million of these chains were shared by at least two donors. Raw reads were error-corrected and collapsed into unique sequences with a nearest-neighbor algorithm that merged closely related sequences to remove PCR and sequencing errors. CDR3 sequences were aligned to IMGT reference sequences to assign V, D and J gene segments. Each retained sequence needed at least a six-nucleotide match to both a V gene segment and a J gene segment. Rearrangements were called productive when the CDR3 lacked stop codons and stayed in frame with V and J; all others were non-productive. Following IMGT convention, CDR3 was defined as the stretch from the second conserved V-encoded cysteine up to the conserved J-encoded phenylalanine. The earlier analysis of around 640 of the donors excluded sequences that lacked an unambiguous match to a single V gene segment. An earlier analysis of 587 of the donors classified V segments as functional when productive rearrangements were above 56.7% and as segregating when the standard deviation between donors was above 5%. A statistical classification framework was built to diagnose cytomegalovirus status from the catalog of TCR beta chain sequences. A later analysis assigned V and J genes by comparing TCR nucleotide sequences with IMGT/GENE-DB human TR gene sequences. A later analysis assigned CDR3 sequences and most-parsimonious VDJ recombination scenarios with the TCRdist pipeline. In a later analysis, every TCR beta chain was defined by the combination of its CDR3 amino acid sequence and its V-gene family, and reads without a unique V-gene family were dropped. To address suspected cross-contamination and a sequencing artifact, a later analysis removed roughly 580 highly shared, low-generation-probability nucleotide sequences. A later analysis calculated a clonal expansion index for each public chain from normalized within-repertoire ranks of inferred template counts. A later analysis computed generation probabilities with a VDJ recombination model fitted to out-of-frame rearrangements, and checked the results against IGoR. A later analysis scored TCR-TCR, TCR-HLA and TCR-CMV co-occurrence with hypergeometric tests, applying a repertoire-size bias correction to TCR pairs. In a later analysis, false discovery rates were estimated by permuting HLA or CMV assignments 20 times. In a later analysis, co-occurring TCRs were grouped with DBSCAN, and TCRdist sequence similarity was added when clustering was performed within HLA-allele-positive subsets. Repertoires with fewer than 30,000 or more than 120,000 public chains were left out of co-occurrence clustering, as were about 5 repertoires with anomalous nucleotide sharing. TCRdb took this table from immuneACCESS and kept in-frame rearrangements with V and J called. Such tables lack part of the clones; where checked against another copy, unresolved V genes explain under half of the gap, and the rest is unexplained. For V, J and clone size, that table is used; D and trimming come from the DNA. The table for this sample lists about 89,000 clones; roughly four fifths of them were counted only once. 3.7% of the sample rests with the top ten.

CDR3 length: 17 amino acids, cysteine to phenylalanine. Kept here is only the CDR3 DNA, which spans 51 bases and is read in frame from base 1. Cut back by 1 base and 0 bases, the V and J ends lie 15 bases apart. As encoded in the germline V gene, CDR1 is SGHTA while CDR2 is FQGNSA. In total, roughly 670 healthy bone marrow donors made up the cohort. At the time of sampling, every cohort member was nominally healthy, though immune exposures that went unrecorded were likely present. The donor was CMV seronegative and belonged to the group of 380 or so seronegative cohort members. Each donor provided a peripheral blood sample, and peripheral blood mononuclear cells were used for TCR beta sequencing. Genomic DNA was extracted from the blood cell samples with the Qiagen DNeasy Blood Extraction Kit.

The sample comprised PBMCs. The rearranged chain carries TRBV7-2 and TRBJ1-2, and perhaps TRBD1 as D gene, on 5 matching bases. This sequence originates from a man aged 25 to 40 in good health and CMV-seronegative. Here the CDR3 is given as CASSLVMWGKANYGYTF. DNA sequence: TGTGCCAGCAGCTTAGTAATGTGGGGCAAAGCTAACTATGGCTACACCTTC. Joined to the reference TRBV7-2 and TRBJ1-2 proteins, this CDR3 gives the full variable domain: GAGVSQSPSNKVTEKGKDVELRCDPISGHTALYWYRQSLGQGLEFLIYFQGNSAPDKSGLPSDRFSAERTGGSVSTLTIQRTQQEDSAVYLCASSLVMWGKANYGYTFGSGTRLTVV.